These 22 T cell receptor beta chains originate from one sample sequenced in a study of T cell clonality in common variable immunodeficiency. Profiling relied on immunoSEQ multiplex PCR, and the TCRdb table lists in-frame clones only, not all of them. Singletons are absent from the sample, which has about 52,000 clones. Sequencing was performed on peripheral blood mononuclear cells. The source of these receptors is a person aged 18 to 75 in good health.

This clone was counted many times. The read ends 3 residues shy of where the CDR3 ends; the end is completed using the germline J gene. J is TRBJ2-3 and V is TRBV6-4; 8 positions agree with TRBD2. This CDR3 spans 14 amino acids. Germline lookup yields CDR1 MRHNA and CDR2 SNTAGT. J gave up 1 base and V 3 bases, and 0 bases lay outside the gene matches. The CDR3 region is CASSEAGGTDTQYF. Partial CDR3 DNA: TGTGCCAGCAGTGAAGCGGGAGGCACAGATACG.

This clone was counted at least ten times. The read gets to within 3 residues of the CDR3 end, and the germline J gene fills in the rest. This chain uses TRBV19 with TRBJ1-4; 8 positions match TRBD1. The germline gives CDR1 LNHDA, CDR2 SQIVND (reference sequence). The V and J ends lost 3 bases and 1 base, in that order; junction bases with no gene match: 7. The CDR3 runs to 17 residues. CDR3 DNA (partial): TGTGCCAGTAGTATGGATCCAGGGGGCATAACTAATGAAAAA. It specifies CASSMDPGGITNEK. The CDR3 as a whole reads CASSMDPGGITNEKLFF. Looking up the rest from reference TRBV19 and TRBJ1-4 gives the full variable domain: DGGITQSPKYLFRKEGQNVTLSCEQNLNHDAMYWYRQDPGQGLRLIYYSQIVNDFQKGDIAEGYSVSREKKESFPLTVTSAQKNPTAFYLCASSMDPGGITNEKLFFGSGTQLSVL.

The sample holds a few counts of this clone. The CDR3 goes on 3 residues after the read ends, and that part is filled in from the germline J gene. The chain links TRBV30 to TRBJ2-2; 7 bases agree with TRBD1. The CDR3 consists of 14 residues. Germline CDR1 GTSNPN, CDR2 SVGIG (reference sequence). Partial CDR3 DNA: TGTGCCTGGGGACCGGGACAGTCGAATGAAAAG. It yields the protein CAWGPGQSNEK. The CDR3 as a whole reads CAWGPGQSNEKLFF.

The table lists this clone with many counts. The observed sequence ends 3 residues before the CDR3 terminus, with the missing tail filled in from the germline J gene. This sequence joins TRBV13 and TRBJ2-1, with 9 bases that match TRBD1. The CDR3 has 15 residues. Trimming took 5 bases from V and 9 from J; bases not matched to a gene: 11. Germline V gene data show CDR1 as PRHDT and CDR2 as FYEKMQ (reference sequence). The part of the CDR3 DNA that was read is TGTGCCAGCAGCGGTCCGGGACAGGGCCGAAGTGAG. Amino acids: CASSGPGQGRSE. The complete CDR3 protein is CASSGPGQGRSEQFF.

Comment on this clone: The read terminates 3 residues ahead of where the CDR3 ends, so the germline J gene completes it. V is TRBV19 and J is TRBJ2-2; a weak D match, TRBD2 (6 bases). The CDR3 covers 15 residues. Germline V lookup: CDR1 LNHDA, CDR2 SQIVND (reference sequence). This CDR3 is CASSIAAGLQSPLFF. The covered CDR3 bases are TGTGCCAGTAGTATAGCCGCGGGACTCCAGTCACCG.

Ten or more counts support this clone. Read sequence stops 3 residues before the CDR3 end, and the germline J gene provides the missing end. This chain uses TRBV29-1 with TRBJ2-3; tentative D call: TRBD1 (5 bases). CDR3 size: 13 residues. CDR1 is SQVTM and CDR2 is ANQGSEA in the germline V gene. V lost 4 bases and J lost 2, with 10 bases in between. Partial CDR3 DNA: TGCAGCGTTGGGGGCATTCACACAGATACG. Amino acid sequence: CSVGGIHTDT. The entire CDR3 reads CSVGGIHTDTQYF.

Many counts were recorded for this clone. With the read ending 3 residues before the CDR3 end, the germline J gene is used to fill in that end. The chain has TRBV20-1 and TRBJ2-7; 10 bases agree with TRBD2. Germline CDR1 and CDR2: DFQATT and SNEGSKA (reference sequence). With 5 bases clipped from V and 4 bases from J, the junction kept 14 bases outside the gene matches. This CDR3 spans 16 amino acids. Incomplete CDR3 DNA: TGCAGTGCTCATGCACCCAGGACTAGCGGAATTTACGAG. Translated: CSAHAPRTSGIYE. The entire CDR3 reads CSAHAPRTSGIYEQYF.

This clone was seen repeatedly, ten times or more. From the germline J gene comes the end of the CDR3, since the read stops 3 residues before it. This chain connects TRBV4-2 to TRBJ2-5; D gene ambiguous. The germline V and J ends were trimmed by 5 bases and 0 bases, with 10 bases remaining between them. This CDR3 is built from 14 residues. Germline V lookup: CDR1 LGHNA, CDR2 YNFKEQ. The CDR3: CASSRQKYQETQYF. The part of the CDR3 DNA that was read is TGTGCCAGCAGCAGGCAAAAGTACCAAGAGACC.

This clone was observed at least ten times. Here the CDR3 reads CASSLSSNEKLFF. CDR3 DNA (partial): TGCGCCAGCAGCTTGTCATCTAATGAAAAA. The chain has TRBV5-1 and TRBJ1-4; D is ambiguous. The read ends 3 residues early relative to the CDR3; the germline J gene fills the gap. CDR3 size: 13 residues. V lost 1 base, J lost 3 bases, and 4 bases lay in between. Germline values: CDR1 SGHRS, CDR2 YFSETQ.

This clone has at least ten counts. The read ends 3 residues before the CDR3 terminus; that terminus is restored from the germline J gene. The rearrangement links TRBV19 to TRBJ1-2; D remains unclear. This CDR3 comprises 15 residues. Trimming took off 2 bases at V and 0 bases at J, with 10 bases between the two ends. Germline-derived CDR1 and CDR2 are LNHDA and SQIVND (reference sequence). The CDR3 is CASSITQRANYGYTF. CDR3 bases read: TGTGCCAGTAGTATAACGCAGAGAGCTAACTATGGC.

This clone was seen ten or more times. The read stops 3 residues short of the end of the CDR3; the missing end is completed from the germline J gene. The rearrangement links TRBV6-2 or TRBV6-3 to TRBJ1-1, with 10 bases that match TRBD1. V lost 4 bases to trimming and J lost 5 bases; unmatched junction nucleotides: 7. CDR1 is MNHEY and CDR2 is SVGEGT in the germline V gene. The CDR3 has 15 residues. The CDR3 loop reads CASSSRGQGGTEAFF. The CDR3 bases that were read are TGTGCCAGCAGTTCTCGAGGACAGGGGGGAACTGAA.

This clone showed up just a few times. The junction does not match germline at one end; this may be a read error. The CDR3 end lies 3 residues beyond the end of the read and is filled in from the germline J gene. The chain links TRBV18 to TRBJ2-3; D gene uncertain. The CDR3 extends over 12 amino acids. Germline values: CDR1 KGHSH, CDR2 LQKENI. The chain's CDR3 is CASSPVSETQYF. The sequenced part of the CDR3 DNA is TGTGCCAGCTCACCGGTCTCAGAGACG.

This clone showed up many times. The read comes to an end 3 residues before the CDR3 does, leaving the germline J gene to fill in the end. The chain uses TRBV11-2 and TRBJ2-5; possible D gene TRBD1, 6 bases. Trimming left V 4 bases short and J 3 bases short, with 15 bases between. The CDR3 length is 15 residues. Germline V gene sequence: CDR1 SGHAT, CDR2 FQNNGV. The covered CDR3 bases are TGTGCCAGCAGCTCCTGGACAGTCCCCGAAGAGACC. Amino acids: CASSSWTVPEET. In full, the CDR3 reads CASSSWTVPEETQYF.

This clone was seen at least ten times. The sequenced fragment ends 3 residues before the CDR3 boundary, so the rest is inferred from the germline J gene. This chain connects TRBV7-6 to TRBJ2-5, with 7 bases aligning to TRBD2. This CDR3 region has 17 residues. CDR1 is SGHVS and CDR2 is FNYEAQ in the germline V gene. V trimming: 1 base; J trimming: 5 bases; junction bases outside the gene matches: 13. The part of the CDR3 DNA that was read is TGTGCCAGCAGCTTAGACCCATCGACTAGCAGGCTGGAGACC. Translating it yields CASSLDPSTSRLET. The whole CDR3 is CASSLDPSTSRLETQYF.

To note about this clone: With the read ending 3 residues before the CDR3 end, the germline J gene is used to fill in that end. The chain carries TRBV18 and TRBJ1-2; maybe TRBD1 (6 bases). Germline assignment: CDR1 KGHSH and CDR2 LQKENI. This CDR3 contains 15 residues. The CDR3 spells CASYAGGAAVGDYTF. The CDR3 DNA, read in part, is TGTGCCAGCTACGCCGGGGGGGCCGCGGTAGGTGAC.

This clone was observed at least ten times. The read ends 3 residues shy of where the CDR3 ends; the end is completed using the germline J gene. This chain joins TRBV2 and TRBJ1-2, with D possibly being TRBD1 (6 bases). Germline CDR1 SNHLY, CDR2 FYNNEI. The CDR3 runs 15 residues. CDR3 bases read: TGTGCCAGCAGTGAACCAGCATCAGGGGTCATCGGC. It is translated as CASSEPASGVIG. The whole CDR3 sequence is CASSEPASGVIGYTF. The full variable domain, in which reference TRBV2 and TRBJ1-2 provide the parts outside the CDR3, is EPEVTQTPSHQVTQMGQEVILRCVPISNHLYFYWYRQILGQKVEFLVSFYNNEISEKSEIFDDQFSVERPDGSNFTLKIRSTKLEDSAMYFCASSEPASGVIGYTFGSGTRLTVV.

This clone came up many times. Incomplete CDR3 DNA: TGCGCCAGCAGCTTGGGGACAGTGCCCAGAGATACG. Its translation is CASSLGTVPRDT. The whole CDR3 sequence reads CASSLGTVPRDTQYF. The chain joins TRBV5-1 to TRBJ2-3; possible D gene TRBD1, 6 bases. The sequence runs out 3 residues before the end of the CDR3; the remainder is reconstructed from the germline J gene. Germline V gives CDR1 SGHRS, CDR2 YFSETQ. This CDR3 contains 15 residues. V lost 0 bases to trimming and J lost 5 bases, with 13 bases between them.

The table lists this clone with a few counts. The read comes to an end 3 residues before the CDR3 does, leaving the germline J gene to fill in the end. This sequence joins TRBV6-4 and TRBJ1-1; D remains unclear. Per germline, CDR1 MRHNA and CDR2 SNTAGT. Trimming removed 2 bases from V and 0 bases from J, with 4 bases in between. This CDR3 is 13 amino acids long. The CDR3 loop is CASSDELNTEAFF. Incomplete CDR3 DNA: TGTGCCAGCAGTGACGAGCTGAACACTGAA.

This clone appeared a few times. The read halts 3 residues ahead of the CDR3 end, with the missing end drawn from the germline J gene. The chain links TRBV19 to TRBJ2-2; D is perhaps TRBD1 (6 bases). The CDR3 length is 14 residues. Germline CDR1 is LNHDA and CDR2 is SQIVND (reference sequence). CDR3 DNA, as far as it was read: TGTGCCAGTAGTACTGACAGGACGTATTCACCG. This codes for CASSTDRTYSP. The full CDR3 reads CASSTDRTYSPLFF.

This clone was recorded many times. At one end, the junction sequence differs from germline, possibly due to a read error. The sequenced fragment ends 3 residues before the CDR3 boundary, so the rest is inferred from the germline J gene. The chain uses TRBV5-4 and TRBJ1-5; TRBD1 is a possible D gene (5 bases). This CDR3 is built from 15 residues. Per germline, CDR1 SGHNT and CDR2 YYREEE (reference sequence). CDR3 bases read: TGTGCCAGCAGCGTGGGACCTAGTACCAATCAACCC. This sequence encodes CASSVGPSTNQP. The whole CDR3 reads CASSVGPSTNQPQHF. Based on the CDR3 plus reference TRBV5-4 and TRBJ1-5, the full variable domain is ETGVTQSPTHLIKTRGQQVTLRCSSQSGHNTVSWYQQALGQGPQFIFQYYREEENGRGNFPPRFSGLQFPNYSSELNVNALELDDSALYLCASSVGPSTNQPQHFGDGTRLSIL.

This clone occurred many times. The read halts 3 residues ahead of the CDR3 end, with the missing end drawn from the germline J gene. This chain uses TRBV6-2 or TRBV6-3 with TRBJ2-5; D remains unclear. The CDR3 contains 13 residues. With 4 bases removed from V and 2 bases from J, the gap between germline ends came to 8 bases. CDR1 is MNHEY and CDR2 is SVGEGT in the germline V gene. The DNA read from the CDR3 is TGTGCCAGCAGTTCCATCAGACAAGAGACC. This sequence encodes CASSSIRQET. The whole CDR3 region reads CASSSIRQETQYF.

The CDR3 bases that were read are TGTGCCAGCAGCTTAAGCTCCGAG. Translation: CASSLSSE. The entire CDR3 protein is CASSLSSEQYF. V usage is TRBV13 and J usage is TRBJ2-7; no clear D. The read ends 3 residues early relative to the CDR3; the germline J gene fills the gap. V lost 2 bases and J 6 bases, leaving 5 bases between the germline ends. CDR1 and CDR2 from the germline V gene are PRHDT and FYEKMQ (reference sequence). CDR3 size: 11 residues.